This TCR beta chain was captured in a study of OX40 agonist ivuxolimab in advanced cancers. Study-wide background: Patients took ivuxolimab, an agonistic anti-OX40 (CD134) antibody. The mean age was about 61 years, ranging from about 20 to 90, with more than 70% of participants male. Overall study findings and caveats: Nonresponders, in some cases, also had low normalized T-cell clonal expansion.

V dropped 0 bases and J dropped 3 bases, with 11 bases sitting between them. CDR1 MGHRA and CDR2 YSYEKL come from the germline V gene. The CDR3 totals 15 residues. A word on this clone: Its antigen is unidentified.

Clones were sequenced by immunoSEQ multiplex PCR, and TCRdb holds only the in-frame ones, with some missing. Of approximately 17,000 clones in the sample, about two thirds were seen once. With baseline, cycle 4 day 1, and cycle 7 day 1 as timepoints, blood was sampled. The sequencing used CD4+ or CD8+ T cells sorted from blood, collected in a trial of the OX40 agonist ivuxolimab. The clonotype comes from an adult with an advanced solid tumor such as melanoma, head and neck, liver or kidney cancer. V is TRBV4-1 and J is TRBJ1-2; D remains ambiguous. The DNA for the CDR3 is TGCGCCAGCAGCCAAGATGCGGAGTCAGACTATGGCTACACCTTC. It translates to CASSQDAESDYGYTF.